Below, one T cell receptor (beta chain) is given with its context. Its antigen is unknown. There are no base qualities to consult, and no much larger clone falls within one base. These data belong to a study of T cell responses to AZD1222 COVID-19 vaccine (dated by TCRdb to about 2021). In the study overall: Because spike-specific TCR depth and breadth did not differ between the two schedules, AZD1222 recipients who got a second dose at roughly 4 weeks were pooled with those who got a second dose at roughly 12 weeks. Trial participants were enrolled into age subgroups of 18-55, 56-69 and 70-plus years, which contained around 140, 26 and 57 TCR-sequenced participants, respectively. TCR sequencing was performed for about 250 trial participants, of whom 200 to 220 were given two doses of AZD1222 and approximately 26 were given two doses of MenACWY control vaccine.

The meaning of the sample's time point label: baseline before first vaccination. The vaccinee samples were drawn from two UK trials, COV001 and COV002, one of which was a single-blind randomized controlled phase 2/3 trial testing AZD1222 (ChAdOx1 nCoV-19) in healthy adults. Trial participant PBMC samples were collected at day 0 and day 28 after the second dose for TCRbeta chain sequencing. From the germline V gene, CDR1 is SNHLY and CDR2 is FYNNEI. Reading from cysteine to phenylalanine, the CDR3 counts 15 amino acids. The retained sequence is limited to the CDR3, 45 bases, with the frame set at the first base. The junction shows trimming of 6 bases on V and 4 bases on J, plus 19 bases between the germline ends. The CDR3 regions of human TCRbeta chains were analyzed by immunosequencing. As for the original processing: TCRs in the repertoires were compared against a reference library of SARS-CoV-2-specific TCRs that had been generated with the MIRA antigen-specificity platform. Breadth was defined as the fraction of unique TCRs that were SARS-CoV-2-associated, and depth was defined as the fraction of total T cells that were SARS-CoV-2-associated. Each spike-specific TCR was assigned to its reactive spike region and to a CD4 or CD8 class using the MIRA data. Log10-transformed breadth and depth values were compared by one-way ANOVA with Sidak's multiple comparisons tests. Here the immuneACCESS table is served through TCRdb, limited to in-frame sequences with V and J called. Missing clones are a known gap in these copies; in checked studies unresolved V genes cover under half, and the rest lacks a known reason. V and J calls plus clone size are reproduced from that table; the DNA served to infer D and trimming. For this sample there are some 110,000 clones; 88% appear just once. The ten largest clones capture roughly 2.7% of the sample.

The paper's findings and limits, for the study overall: The 56-69-year group was small, and its depth increase did not reach significance, likely because of low power. Reportedly, almost half of the unique spike-specific TCRs recognized epitopes lying outside the regions that are mutated in the B.1.351 and B.1.1.7 variants. After two AZD1222 doses, spike-specific TCR breadth and depth were significantly higher than at day 0 and than in MenACWY recipients. Because no day 14 peak-response samples were available, the repertoires could be characterized only after the peak T cell response. Participants were mostly white British, with more females than males. The authors suggested clonal diversity may have been underestimated. Conclusions about previously exposed vaccinees were limited because only a handful of AZD1222 recipients were SARS-CoV-2 seropositive at baseline. The vaccine-associated CD4 TCRs covered the entire spike protein, and the dominant responses fell in regions 160-218 and 743-854.

This TCR was recovered from an adult in good health. Recombination linked TRBV2 to TRBJ2-7; TRBD2 is perhaps the D gene, given 5 matching bases. The source material was peripheral blood, sampled on day 0 of AZD1222 vaccination. The DNA sequence follows: TGTGCCAGCAGGACGGACCGGGGTCCTTCATACGAGCAGTACTTC. The translation is CASRTDRGPSYEQYF.